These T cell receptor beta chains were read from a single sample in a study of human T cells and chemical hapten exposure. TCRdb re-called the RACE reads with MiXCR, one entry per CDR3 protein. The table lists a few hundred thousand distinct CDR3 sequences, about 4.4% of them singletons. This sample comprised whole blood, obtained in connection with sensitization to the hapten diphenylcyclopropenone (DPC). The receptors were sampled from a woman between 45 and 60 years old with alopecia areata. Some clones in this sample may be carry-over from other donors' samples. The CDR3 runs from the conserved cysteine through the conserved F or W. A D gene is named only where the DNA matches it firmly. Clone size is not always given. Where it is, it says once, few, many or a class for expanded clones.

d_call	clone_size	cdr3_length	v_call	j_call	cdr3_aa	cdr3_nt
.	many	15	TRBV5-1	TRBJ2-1	CASTEGSSAYNEQFF	TGCGCCAGCACCGAAGGGAGTTCCGCCTACAATGAGCAGTTCTTC
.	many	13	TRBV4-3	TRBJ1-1	CASSQDLRVEAFF	TGCGCCAGCAGCCAAGATCTAAGGGTTGAAGCTTTCTTT
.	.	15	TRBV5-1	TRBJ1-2	CASSPRGGESYGYTF	TGCGCCAGCAGCCCCAGGGGAGGGGAGTCCTATGGCTACACCTTC
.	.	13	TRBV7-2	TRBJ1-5	CASSPSPNQPQHF	TGTGCCAGCAGCCCCTCCCCTAATCAGCCCCAGCATTTT
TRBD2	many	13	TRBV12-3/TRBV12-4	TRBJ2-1	CASSVGGADEQFF	TGTGCCAGCAGCGTCGGGGGGGCCGATGAGCAGTTCTTC
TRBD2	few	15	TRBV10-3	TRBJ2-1	CAISSGTSGGNEQFF	TGTGCCATCAGTTCCGGGACTAGCGGGGGAAATGAGCAGTTCTTC
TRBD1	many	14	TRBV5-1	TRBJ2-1	CASSARQGSHEQFF	TGCGCCAGCAGCGCCCGACAGGGGAGCCATGAGCAGTTCTTC
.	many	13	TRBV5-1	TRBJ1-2	CASSLTGVYGYTF	TGCGCCAGCAGCTTGACAGGAGTCTATGGCTACACCTTC
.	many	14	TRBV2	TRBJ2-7	CASSEGNGWNEQYF	TGTGCCAGCAGTGAAGGGAACGGCTGGAACGAGCAGTACTTC
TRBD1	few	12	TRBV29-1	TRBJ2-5	CSATGGGETQYF	TGCAGTGCGACAGGGGGCGGAGAGACCCAGTACTTC
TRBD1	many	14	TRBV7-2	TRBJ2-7	CASSYGQVPYEQYF	TGTGCCAGCAGCTACGGACAGGTACCCTACGAGCAGTACTTC
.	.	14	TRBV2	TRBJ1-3	CASGAPRSGNTIYF	TGTGCCAGTGGGGCCCCCCGCTCTGGAAACACCATATATTTT
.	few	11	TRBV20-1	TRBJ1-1	CSAPDQGRAFF	TGCAGTGCTCCGGACCAGGGGAGGGCTTTCTTT
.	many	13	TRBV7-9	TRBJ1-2	CASSFGFNYGYTF	TGTGCCAGCAGCTTTGGTTTTAACTATGGCTACACCTTC
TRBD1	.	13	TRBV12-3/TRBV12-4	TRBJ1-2	CASGGTDNYGYTF	TGTGCCAGCGGCGGGACAGACAACTATGGCTACACCTTC
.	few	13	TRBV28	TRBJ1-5	CASRRGTDQPQHF	TGTGCCAGCAGGAGGGGAACGGATCAGCCCCAGCATTTT
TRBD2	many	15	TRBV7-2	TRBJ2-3	CASSLGLAGGGTQYF	TGTGCCAGCAGCTTAGGTCTAGCGGGAGGTGGTACGCAGTATTTT
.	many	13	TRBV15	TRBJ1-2	CATSSRGLYGYTF	TGTGCCACCAGCAGCCGGGGGCTCTATGGCTACACCTTC
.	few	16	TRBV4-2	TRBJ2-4	CASSGLMGLAKNIQYF	TGTGCCAGCTCGGGCCTGATGGGATTAGCCAAAAACATTCAGTACTTC
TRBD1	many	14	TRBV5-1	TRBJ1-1	CASSWAGGSTEAFF	TGCGCCAGCAGCTGGGCAGGGGGCAGTACTGAAGCTTTCTTT
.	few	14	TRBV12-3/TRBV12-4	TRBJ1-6	CASSLGSLGSPLHF	TGTGCCAGCAGTTTAGGTTCCCTCGGCTCACCCCTCCACTTT
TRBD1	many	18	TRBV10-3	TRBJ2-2	CAISPIYYGQGSTGELFF	TGTGCCATCAGCCCAATATATTATGGACAGGGCAGCACCGGGGAGCTGTTTTTT
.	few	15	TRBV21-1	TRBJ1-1	CASSKVRQMNTEAFF	TGTGCCAGCAGCAAAGTGCGGCAGATGAACACTGAAGCTTTCTTT
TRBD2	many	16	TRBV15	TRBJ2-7	CATSRDLRAGTFEQYF	TGTGCCACCAGCAGAGATCTTCGAGCGGGGACCTTTGAGCAGTACTTC
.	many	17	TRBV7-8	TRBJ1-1	CASSIMVQGSAGTEAFF	TGTGCCAGCAGCATAATGGTACAGGGTTCGGCGGGCACTGAAGCTTTCTTT
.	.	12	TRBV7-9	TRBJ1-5	CASSLAEEPQHF	TGTGCCAGCAGCTTAGCCGAAGAACCCCAGCATTTT
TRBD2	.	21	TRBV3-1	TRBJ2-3	CASSQVRTIAGGPLSPDTQYF	TGTGCCAGCAGCCAAGTGCGGACTATAGCGGGAGGGCCATTGTCCCCAGATACGCAGTATTTT
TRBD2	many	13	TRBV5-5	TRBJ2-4	CASTPGTRQVQYF	TGTGCCAGCACCCCCGGGACTAGACAGGTTCAGTACTTC
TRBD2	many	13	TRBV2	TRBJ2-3	CASNSGGTDTQYF	TGTGCCAGCAATAGCGGGGGTACAGATACGCAGTATTTT
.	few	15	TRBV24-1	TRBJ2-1	CATSLGSIRSNEQFF	TGTGCCACCAGTCTCGGGTCGATCCGGTCAAATGAGCAGTTCTTC
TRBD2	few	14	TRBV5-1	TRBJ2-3	CASSSGTSADTQYF	TGCGCCAGCAGCTCAGGGACTAGCGCAGATACGCAGTATTTT
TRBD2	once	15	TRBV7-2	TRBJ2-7	CASSLVLAGEGVQYF	TGTGCCAGCAGCTTAGTACTAGCGGGAGAAGGGGTGCAGTACTTC
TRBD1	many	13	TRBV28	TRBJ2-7	CASTLGQAYEQYF	TGTGCCAGCACCTTGGGACAGGCCTACGAGCAGTACTTC
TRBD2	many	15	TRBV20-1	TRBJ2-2	CSATLAGGNTGELFF	TGCAGTGCTACCCTCGCGGGGGGTAACACCGGGGAGCTGTTTTTT
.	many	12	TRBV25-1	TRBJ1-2	CASSEADYGYTF	TGTGCCAGCAGTGAAGCTGACTATGGCTACACCTTC
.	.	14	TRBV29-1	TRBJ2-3	CSVADGVGADTQYF	TGCAGCGTTGCCGACGGCGTGGGGGCAGATACGCAGTATTTT
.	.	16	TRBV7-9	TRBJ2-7	CASSLGGGGPAAEQYF	TGTGCCAGCAGCTTAGGAGGTGGGGGCCCGGCGGCCGAGCAGTACTTC
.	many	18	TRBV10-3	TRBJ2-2	CAISESRTRGADTGELFF	TGTGCCATCAGTGAGTCGAGGACCAGGGGGGCCGACACCGGGGAGCTGTTTTTT
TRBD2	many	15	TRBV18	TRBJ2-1	CASSPPLLAGEEQFF	TGTGCCAGCTCACCACCGCTACTAGCGGGAGAAGAGCAGTTCTTC
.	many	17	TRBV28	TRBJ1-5	CASSPPGAGGSNQPQHF	TGTGCCAGCAGTCCACCGGGGGCCGGGGGTAGCAATCAGCCCCAGCATTTT
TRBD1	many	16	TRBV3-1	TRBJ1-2	CASSQIRDRAPYGYTF	TGTGCCAGCAGCCAAATCCGGGACAGGGCCCCCTATGGCTACACCTTC
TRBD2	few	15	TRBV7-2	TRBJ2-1	CASSRGVAGGDEQFF	TGTGCCAGTAGTCGCGGGGTAGCGGGAGGTGATGAGCAGTTCTTC
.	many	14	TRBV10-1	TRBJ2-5	CASSETGTEETQYF	TGCGCCAGCAGTGAAACAGGGACGGAAGAGACCCAGTACTTC
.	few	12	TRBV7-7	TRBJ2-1	CASGGPDNEQFF	TGTGCCAGCGGCGGGCCAGACAATGAGCAGTTCTTC
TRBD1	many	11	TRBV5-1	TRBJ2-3	CASRGGRVQYF	TGCGCCAGCAGAGGGGGCCGAGTGCAGTATTTT
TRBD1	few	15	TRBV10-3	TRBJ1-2	CAISGPDRRGYGYTF	TGTGCCATCAGTGGACCGGACAGGCGCGGCTATGGCTACACCTTC